This T cell receptor beta chain was found in a study of tumor-infiltrating lymphocytes in primary liver carcinoma. About this clonotype itself: Its antigen is as yet unknown.

Total RNA (around 510 ng) served as template for TCR beta cDNA synthesis primed by a constant-region primer. Researchers made the TCR beta libraries by running three nested multiplex PCR rounds with slightly modified ARM-PCR. A C-beta reverse primer was combined with TRBV1-TRBV30 forward primers in the first two PCR rounds, and each round had approximately 9 cycles. One entry per CDR3 protein results from TCRdb running MiXCR on the multiplex PCR reads. The sample records more than 60,000 distinct CDR3 sequences, approximately 70% being singletons. The length of the CDR3 is 12 residues. Germline-derived CDR1 and CDR2 are MDHEN and SYDVKM. Study-level points and caveats: Tumor top-250-clone fraction significantly exceeded that of blood (p = 0.039). For tumor-adjacent and tumor-blood pairs, overlap was less than that seen for tumor region pairs.

Co-extracting RNA and DNA was done with about 18-33 mg of unsorted bulk tissue as input. Five separate regions per tumor were sampled. Over 80% of the cells were viable tumor cells in every tumor sample. The material sequenced was liver tumor tissue from sampling region 4. Subset meaning: tumor region T4, right-lateral pole. The V call is TRBV28, the J call TRBJ2-7; maybe TRBD2 (5 bases). This TCR came from a man aged 35 to 55 with primary liver carcinoma and hepatitis B virus infection. As DNA, the CDR3 is TGTACTAGTAAACCCAGGACGTACGAGCAGTACTTC. Translating gives CTSKPRTYEQYF.